The T cell receptor (beta chain) described here comes from a study of cytomegalovirus exposure and HLA in healthy donors. CDR3 size: 14 residues. V shed 9 bases and J shed 2 bases, with 11 bases lying between them. Germline CDR1 LNHDA, CDR2 SQIVND (reference sequence). Use of 60 Vbeta and 13 Jbeta primers characterized the PCR. Some clones are missing from TCRdb's copy, which holds only in-frame ones; the method was immunoSEQ multiplex PCR. The table records 35,000 to 55,000 clones, roughly half of them present only once. Turning to this clone: As yet, its antigen is unknown.

Donors showed nominal health when sampled, although they likely had unrecorded immune exposures. Findings of the study overall: Associated with HLA alleles at 0.05 false discovery rate in a later analysis were some 18,000 TCR beta sequences. The authors assumed roughly uniform sequencing depth across donors for presence/absence analyses.

This sequence was found in a man aged 60-69 years in good health and CMV-seronegative. This chain joins TRBV19 and TRBJ2-6, with D possibly being TRBD2 (7 bases). The material sequenced was PBMCs. The CDR3, as DNA: TGTGCCAGCCTAGGGGGGGCTGGGGCCAACGTCCTGACTTTC. Translation gives CASLGGAGANVLTF. Together with reference TRBV19 and TRBJ2-6, the CDR3 gives the full variable domain: DGGITQSPKYLFRKEGQNVTLSCEQNLNHDAMYWYRQDPGQGLRLIYYSQIVNDFQKGDIAEGYSVSREKKESFPLTVTSAQKNPTAFYLCASLGGAGANVLTFGAGSRLTVL.